This passage covers 15 T cell receptor beta chains from one sample sequenced in a study of T cell changes during pregnancy in multiple sclerosis. Measured with immunoSEQ multiplex PCR; TCRdb has only the in-frame clones, and not every one. The table has around 83,000 clones, 90% to 95% seen once. Sequenced here: CD4+ T cells from peripheral blood mononuclear cells, sampled in the second trimester of pregnancy. These receptors were obtained from a female donor with multiple sclerosis, enrolled in a pregnancy study.

CDR3 bases: TGTGCCAGCAGGAGAGGGTCCTACGAGCAGTACTTC. Amino acids: CASRRGSYEQYF. This chain joins TRBV6-5 and TRBJ2-7, with D possibly matching TRBD2 (5 bases). This CDR3 comprises 12 residues. The germline V gene has CDR1 MNHEY and CDR2 SVGAGI. Trimming removed 6 bases from V and 1 base from J, with 7 bases in between.

The genes are TRBV21-1 and TRBJ1-2; the table names TRBD1, a call not compared with the DNA. TRBV21-1 is termed a pseudogene. The CDR3 loop spans 13 amino acids. The chain's CDR3 is CASSPRTVYGYTF. As DNA, the CDR3 is TGTGCCAGCAGCCCCCGGACAGTCTATGGCTACACCTTC.

The V gene is TRBV9, the J gene TRBJ1-4; 10 bases fit TRBD1. The germline CDR1 and CDR2 sequences are SGDLS and YYNGEE. V gave up 4 bases and J gave up 6 bases; unmatched junction bases: 15. The CDR3 length is 18 residues. The CDR3 sequence is CASSPRSGQGLKDEKLFF. For the CDR3, the DNA is TGTGCCAGCAGCCCTCGATCGGGACAGGGGTTGAAAGATGAAAAACTGTTTTTT.

This chain links TRBV12-5 with TRBJ2-7; TRBD2 agrees at 10 bases. The germline gives CDR1 LGHNT, CDR2 FRNRAP. J lost 4 bases, V lost 7 bases, and 7 bases had no gene match. The CDR3 consists of 14 residues. CDR3 bases: TGTGCTAGTGCCCGAGGACTAGCGGATTACGAGCAGTACTTC. This sequence encodes CASARGLADYEQYF.

V gene TRBV6-4 combines with J gene TRBJ2-1, with D maybe TRBD1 (6 bases). Germline CDR1 MRHNA, CDR2 SNTAGT. The CDR3 extends over 17 amino acids. Trimming removed 5 bases from V and 4 bases from J, with 21 bases in between. The CDR3 protein is CASSPSTSGTPYNEQFF. The DNA for the CDR3 is TGTGCCAGCAGTCCTTCTACTTCCGGGACACCGTACAATGAGCAGTTCTTC.

The CDR3 region is CASSLTLLTSGKSYEQYF. In DNA, the CDR3 is TGTGCCAGCTCCCTAACCCTCCTGACTAGCGGAAAATCCTACGAGCAGTACTTC. The rearrangement links TRBV18 to TRBJ2-7, with 9 positions matching TRBD2. Germline assignment: CDR1 KGHSH and CDR2 LQKENI. CDR3 length equals 18 residues. Trimming cost V 6 bases and J 1 base; bases outside gene matches: 16.

This chain connects TRBV11-2 to TRBJ2-5; TRBD2 might be the D (7 bases). This CDR3 contains 16 residues. V was shortened by 3 bases and J by 3 bases, with 17 bases between the two germline ends. Germline V gene lookup returns CDR1 SGHAT and CDR2 FQNNGV. The CDR3 loop is CASSFSGGGVKETQYF. The CDR3 coding sequence is TGTGCCAGCAGCTTTTCGGGGGGCGGGGTGAAAGAGACCCAGTACTTC. Complete variable domain (other parts from reference TRBV11-2 and TRBJ2-5): EAGVAQSPRYKIIEKRQSVAFWCNPISGHATLYWYQQILGQGPKLLIQFQNNGVVDDSQLPKDRFSAERLKGVDSTLKIQPAKLEDSAVYLCASSFSGGGVKETQYFGPGTRLLVL.

In the case of this clone: An end of the junction differs from the germline gene, which may be a read error. The chain combines TRBV7-9 with TRBJ2-1; TRBD1 matches at 9 bases. This CDR3 region has 15 residues. The V gene's germline CDR1 is SEHNR and CDR2 FQNEAQ (reference sequence). DNA of the CDR3: TGTGCCAGCAGCTTGGGGACAGGGAACTACGATGAGCAGTTCTTC. Protein product: CASSLGTGNYDEQFF.

This chain links TRBV6-1 with TRBJ2-4; TRBD2 might be the D (6 bases). This CDR3 comprises 16 residues. V shed 3 bases and J shed 5 bases, with 17 bases lying between them. Germline V gene data show CDR1 as MNHNS and CDR2 as SASEGT. The chain's CDR3 is CASSDARGILENIQYF. The DNA of the CDR3 is TGTGCCAGCAGTGACGCCCGGGGGATTTTGGAAAACATTCAGTACTTC.

The chain recombines TRBV19 with TRBJ2-4, with 9 positions matching TRBD1. After removal of 6 bases from V and 4 bases from J, the junction contained 7 bases not matched to a gene. The CDR3 is made up of 15 amino acids. Germline assignment: CDR1 LNHDA and CDR2 SQIVND (reference sequence). The chain's CDR3 is CASRPTGGSKNIQYF. In nucleotides, the CDR3 is TGTGCCAGTAGACCAACAGGGGGCTCTAAAAACATTCAGTACTTC.

The CDR3 DNA follows: TGTGCCAGCGGGACAGGGTTGAGAACTGAAGCTTTCTTT. Amino acids: CASGTGLRTEAFF. J is TRBJ1-1 and V is TRBV27; 9 nucleotides align to TRBD1. Germline V gene sequence: CDR1 MNHEY, CDR2 SMNVEV (reference sequence). The CDR3 totals 13 residues. Trimming at V came to 8 bases and at J to 5 bases, leaving 6 bases not matched to a gene.

The chain recombines TRBV7-2 with TRBJ1-1, with D perhaps matching TRBD1 (6 bases). CDR3 length: 11 amino acids. Germline V gives CDR1 SGHTA, CDR2 FQGNSA. V lost 5 bases to trimming and J lost 7 bases, with 8 bases between them. The CDR3 sequence is CASSGQIEAFF. CDR3 in DNA: TGTGCCAGCAGCGGACAGATTGAAGCTTTCTTT.

The rearrangement links TRBV5-5 to TRBJ2-3, with 7 bases aligning to TRBD2. V trimming: 7 bases; J trimming: 2 bases; junction bases outside the gene matches: 7. The CDR3 is 14 amino acids. The germline V gene encodes CDR1 SGHKS and CDR2 YYEKEE (reference sequence). The CDR3 DNA follows: TGTGCCAGCTGCCCTAGCGGTTACACAGATACGCAGTATTTT. Its translation is CASCPSGYTDTQYF.

CDR3 in amino acids: CASSDSRGVNEQFF. The CDR3 DNA reads TGTGCCAGCAGTGATTCCAGGGGGGTCAATGAGCAGTTCTTC. V gene TRBV2 combines with J gene TRBJ2-1, with a weak D call TRBD1 (7 bases). CDR1 and CDR2 from the germline V gene are SNHLY and FYNNEI. The V gene lost 3 bases and the J gene lost 6 bases, with 12 bases spanning the gap. The CDR3 is made up of 14 amino acids.

This chain links TRBV28 with TRBJ1-4, with 9 nucleotides matching TRBD1. This CDR3 comprises 14 residues. V lost 6 bases to trimming and J lost 5 bases; unmatched junction nucleotides: 4. CDR1 is MDHEN and CDR2 is SYDVKM in the germline V gene. The CDR3 loop is CASRTGTGNEKLFF. The CDR3 DNA sequence: TGTGCCAGCAGGACCGGGACAGGGAATGAAAAACTGTTTTTT. Filled out from reference TRBV28 and TRBJ1-4, the complete variable domain reads DVKVTQSSRYLVKRTGEKVFLECVQDMDHENMFWYRQDPGLGLRLIYFSYDVKMKEKGDIPEGYSVSREKKERFSLILESASTNQTSMYLCASRTGTGNEKLFFGSGTQLSVL.